This TCR beta chain was identified during a study of OX40 agonist ivuxolimab in advanced cancers. As for the study in general: The patients got ivuxolimab, which is an agonistic anti-OX40 (CD134) antibody.

CDR1 and CDR2 (germline): MNHNS, SASEGT. This CDR3 has 15 residues. With 1 base removed from V and 5 bases from J, the gap between germline ends came to 12 bases. Study-level findings and limits: Low normalized T-cell clonal expansion also characterized some of the nonresponders.

Clones were read by immunoSEQ multiplex PCR, and TCRdb kept only the in-frame ones, dropping some. In the table there are 71,000 or so clones, about 88% of which are singletons. With regard to this clone: Its specificity is unknown.

The chain carries TRBV6-1 and TRBJ2-1; D is uncertain. The receptor was derived from an adult with an advanced solid tumor such as melanoma, head and neck, liver or kidney cancer. The specimen comprised CD4+ or CD8+ T cells sorted from blood, sampled in a trial of the OX40 agonist ivuxolimab. Written as DNA, the CDR3 is TGTGCCAGCAGTGAAGGTCCGCGGATAGACAATGAGCAGTTCTTC. The encoded protein is CASSEGPRIDNEQFF.